The present entry profiles one TCR beta chain with its context. Sequencing was performed with immunoSEQ multiplex PCR; in TCRdb, only in-frame clones are kept and a portion is missing. Of about 490,000 clones in the sample, approximately 85% were seen once. Germline V gene data show CDR1 as SGHRS and CDR2 as YFSETQ. V shed 3 bases and J 2 bases; nucleotides not matched to a gene: 2. The CDR3 is made up of 15 amino acids. This entry belongs to a study of blood T cell repertoires in COVID-19. The sample comprised peripheral blood. The sequence was obtained from a human donor in a cohort sampled during active COVID-19. V is TRBV5-1 and J is TRBJ1-5; 10 positions match TRBD1. The DNA for the CDR3 is TGCGCCAGCAGCTGGGGGACAGGGGGCAATCAGCCCCAGCATTTT. Translating gives CASSWGTGGNQPQHF.